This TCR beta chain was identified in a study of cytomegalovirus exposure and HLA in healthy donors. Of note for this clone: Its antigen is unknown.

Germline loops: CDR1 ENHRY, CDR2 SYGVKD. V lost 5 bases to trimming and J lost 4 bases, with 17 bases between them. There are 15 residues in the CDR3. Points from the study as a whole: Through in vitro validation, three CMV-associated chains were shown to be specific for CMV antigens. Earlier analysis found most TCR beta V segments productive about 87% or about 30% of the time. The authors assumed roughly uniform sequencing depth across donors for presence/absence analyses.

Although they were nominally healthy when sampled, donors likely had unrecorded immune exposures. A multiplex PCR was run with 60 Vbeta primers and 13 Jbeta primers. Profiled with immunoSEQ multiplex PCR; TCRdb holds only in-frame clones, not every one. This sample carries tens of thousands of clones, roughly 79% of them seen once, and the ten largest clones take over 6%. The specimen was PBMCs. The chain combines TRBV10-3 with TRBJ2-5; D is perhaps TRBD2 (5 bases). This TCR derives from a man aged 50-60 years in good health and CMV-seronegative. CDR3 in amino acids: CAISPGKVLRETQYF. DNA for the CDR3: TGTGCCATCAGTCCGGGGAAGGTTTTGCGAGAGACCCAGTACTTC.